The 20 T cell receptor beta chains given below trace back to one sample, sequenced in a study of T-cell memory formation after mild COVID-19. TCRdb passed the 5' RACE reads through MiXCR, listing each CDR3 protein once. The data hold roughly 370,000 distinct CDR3 sequences, with about a sixth observed a single time. The sample consisted of PBMCs or a T cell subset sorted from them (not recorded which). Receptor source: a man younger than 35 who had mild COVID-19 (a few samples of this study predate the infection). Cell type and time point are not known.

The chain recombines TRBV12-3 or TRBV12-4 with TRBJ2-5, with 9 bases lining up with TRBD2. V lost 5 bases, J lost 1 base, and 8 bases stayed unmatched. The CDR3 sequence is 16 residues long. The CDR3 region has the DNA TGTGCCAGCAGTATCCCTAGCGGGGACCTCCAAGAGACCCAGTACTTC. Protein: CASSIPSGDLQETQYF.

This clonotype has a handful of counts. The chain combines TRBV20-1 with TRBJ1-2; D is ambiguous. Germline V lookup: CDR1 DFQATT, CDR2 SNEGSKA (reference sequence). This CDR3 spans 14 amino acids. V dropped 3 bases and J dropped 5 bases, with 16 bases sitting between them. The CDR3 coding sequence is TGCAGTGCTAGGCCGTCGGGCCAGCTTTATGGCTACACCTTC. Its translation: CSARPSGQLYGYTF.

This clonotype showed up many times. J is TRBJ2-1 and V is TRBV11-2; no clear D. The germline V gene has CDR1 SGHAT and CDR2 FQNNGV. This CDR3 has 15 residues. Trimming stripped 3 bases from V and 7 bases from J, with 16 bases between. CDR3: CASSFHTLSRNEQFF. For the CDR3, the DNA is TGTGCCAGCAGCTTTCACACCCTCTCACGAAATGAGCAGTTCTTC.

At least ten counts were recorded for this clonotype. The gene calls are TRBV12-3 or TRBV12-4 and TRBJ2-3, with a possible D match to TRBD1 (5 bases). V was trimmed by 0 bases and J by 5 bases, leaving 18 bases between them. This CDR3 has 17 amino acids. CDR3 in DNA: TGTGCCAGCAGTTTAGCGCGTGGGGCCACGTCAGTAGATACGCAGTATTTT. Amino acid sequence: CASSLARGATSVDTQYF.

This rearrangement joins TRBV5-1 to TRBJ1-1, with D possibly being TRBD1 (5 bases). The CDR3 contains 13 residues. Looked up from germline, CDR1 is SGHRS and CDR2 is YFSETQ. V was pared by 4 bases and J by 5 bases, with 12 bases between. The CDR3 DNA reads TGCGCCAGCAGCCTGACTCAGGGTACTGAAGCTTTCTTT. Residues: CASSLTQGTEAFF.

The chain is built from TRBV7-3 and TRBJ2-5; TRBD2 aligns across 7 bases. The CDR3 is 16 amino acids. Germline CDR1 SGHTA, CDR2 FQGTGA. V lost 0 bases to trimming and J lost 5 bases; unmatched junction nucleotides: 9. The CDR3 bases are TGTGCCAGCAGCTTAACCGGCGGGGGAGGCGGGGAGACCCAGTACTTC. It translates to CASSLTGGGGGETQYF. The entire variable domain, with the rest obtained from reference TRBV7-3 and TRBJ2-5, is as follows: GAGVSQTPSNKVTEKGKYVELRCDPISGHTALYWYRQSLGQGPEFLIYFQGTGAADDSGLPNDRFFAVRPEGSVSTLKIQRTERGDSAVYLCASSLTGGGGGETQYFGPGTRLLVL.

The rearrangement joins TRBV12-3 or TRBV12-4 to TRBJ1-2; D might be TRBD1 (6 bases). V dropped 6 bases and J dropped 0 bases, with 11 bases sitting between them. The CDR3 length is 14 residues. DNA of the CDR3: TGTGCCAGCAGGTTGTCAGGGGCTAACTATGGCTACACCTTC. It translates to CASRLSGANYGYTF.

The chain has TRBV12-3 or TRBV12-4 and TRBJ2-3, with TRBD1 as a possible D gene (6 bases). The CDR3 runs 12 residues. V was cut by 6 bases and J by 5 bases, with 9 bases left in between. CDR3 nucleotides: TGTGCCAGCAGGGAACAGGGAGATACGCAGTATTTT. Its translation: CASREQGDTQYF.

This clonotype was observed a few times. CDR3 nucleotides: TGTGCCAGCACTTCAGAGGGGCAAGAGACCCAGTACTTC. Protein sequence: CASTSEGQETQYF. The J gene is TRBJ2-5, the V gene TRBV12-3 or TRBV12-4; tentatively, D is TRBD1 or TRBD2 (5 bases each). The CDR3 has 13 residues. With 7 bases removed from V and 2 bases from J, the gap between germline ends came to 11 bases.

In its sample, this clonotype was seen a few times. This chain connects TRBV20-1 to TRBJ2-7; TRBD2 agrees at 8 bases. Germline V CDR1 and CDR2: DFQATT, SNEGSKA (reference sequence). The CDR3 spans 11 residues. Trimming cost V 6 bases and J 6 bases; bases outside gene matches: 4. In nucleotides, the CDR3 is TGCAGTGCCCGCGGGGGGAGCGAGCAGTACGTC. Amino acid sequence: CSARGGSEQYV.

The chain uses TRBV7-9 and TRBJ1-4; D remains unclear. CDR1 SEHNR and CDR2 FQNEAQ come from the germline V gene (reference sequence). The CDR3 length is 12 residues. The ends were cut back, 5 bases at V and 12 bases at J, with 13 bases in the middle. The DNA for the CDR3 is TGTGCCAGCAGCCCAAACCACGGTCAACTGTTTTTT. It encodes CASSPNHGQLFF.

This clonotype showed up many times. The V and J genes are TRBV11-2 and TRBJ1-2; no firm D call. The V gene's germline CDR1 is SGHAT and CDR2 FQNNGV. CDR3 length: 14 amino acids. V was trimmed by 0 bases and J by 2 bases, leaving 7 bases between them. The DNA of the CDR3 is TGTGCCAGCAGCTTAGATCACACGAACTATGGCTACACCTTC. Its translation is CASSLDHTNYGYTF.

V gene TRBV7-9 combines with J gene TRBJ1-2; TRBD1 is a possible D gene (6 bases). With 1 base removed from V and 2 bases from J, the gap between germline ends came to 11 bases. Germline V gene sequence: CDR1 SEHNR, CDR2 FQNEAQ (reference sequence). This CDR3 spans 15 amino acids. The CDR3 sequence is CASSLGTADNYGYTF. CDR3 DNA: TGTGCCAGCAGCTTAGGGACAGCGGACAACTATGGCTACACCTTC.

The rearrangement joins TRBV4-3 to TRBJ2-3, with D perhaps matching TRBD1 or TRBD2 (6 bases each). V was pared by 3 bases and J by 5 bases, with 30 bases between. The CDR3 is made up of 20 amino acids. Germline V lookup: CDR1 LGHNA, CDR2 YSLEER. In nucleotides, the CDR3 is TGCGCCAGCAGCCAGGGGAGAACCGGGACTCCCCCAGGGGCCGGAGATACGCAGTATTTT. It yields the protein CASSQGRTGTPPGAGDTQYF.

The chain links TRBV10-3 to TRBJ2-5, with a weak D call TRBD2 (6 bases). V lost 3 bases to trimming and J lost 7 bases, with 9 bases between them. Germline V gives CDR1 ENHRY, CDR2 SYGVKD. The CDR3 runs to 12 residues. CDR3 bases: TGTGCCATCAGTGAAATGGGAGGGACCCAGTACTTC. This sequence encodes CAISEMGGTQYF.

A few counts support this clonotype. V gene TRBV5-1 combines with J gene TRBJ2-7, with 10 nucleotides matching TRBD1. In germline, CDR1 is SGHRS, CDR2 YFSETQ. The CDR3 is 15 amino acids. V dropped 1 base and J dropped 5; count of bases not matched to a gene: 6. The CDR3 is CASSLRPGQGNEQYF. CDR3 sequence (DNA): TGCGCCAGCAGCTTGCGACCGGGACAGGGGAACGAGCAGTACTTC.

The chain joins TRBV9 to TRBJ1-4; TRBD1 is a possible D gene (6 bases). CDR1 is SGDLS and CDR2 is YYNGEE in the germline V gene. This CDR3 contains 15 residues. The V end lost 0 bases, the J end lost 7 bases, and 13 bases lay between the germline ends. Here the CDR3 DNA reads TGTGCCAGCAGCGTAGAGGCAGGGGTCGGTGAAAAACTGTTTTTT. As protein: CASSVEAGVGEKLFF. The variable domain in full, with the rest retrieved from reference TRBV9 and TRBJ1-4, is DSGVTQTPKHLITATGQRVTLRCSPRSGDLSVYWYQQSLDQGLQFLIQYYNGEERAKGNILERFSAQQFPDLHSELNLSSLELGDSALYFCASSVEAGVGEKLFFGSGTQLSVL.

This clonotype was found once. This chain uses TRBV28 with TRBJ2-1; TRBD2 might be the D (7 bases). The CDR3 has 16 residues. Germline CDR1 is MDHEN and CDR2 is SYDVKM. Trimming pared 6 bases from V and 5 bases from J, leaving 20 bases between. Written as DNA, the CDR3 is TGTGCCAGCAGATTAGTTGGCGGGGGCCGCCACAATGAGCAGTTCTTC. It is translated as CASRLVGGGRHNEQFF.

This clonotype was detected only a few times. The chain couples TRBV10-3 to TRBJ1-5, with 10 bases fitting TRBD1. Germline-derived CDR1 and CDR2 are ENHRY and SYGVKD. The CDR3 consists of 14 residues. V dropped 8 bases and J dropped 5; count of bases not matched to a gene: 6. The CDR3 DNA follows: TGTGCCATCGCCTCGACAGGGGGCGATCAGCCCCAGCATTTT. As protein: CAIASTGGDQPQHF.

The chain is built from TRBV15 and TRBJ1-2; 7 nucleotides match TRBD1. V gave up 0 bases and J gave up 3 bases; unmatched junction bases: 1. CDR3 size: 14 residues. CDR1 is LNHNV and CDR2 is YYDKDF in the germline V gene (reference sequence). The CDR3 is CATSRDQGDYGYTF. As DNA, the CDR3 is TGTGCCACCAGCAGAGATCAGGGGGACTATGGCTACACCTTC.